This T cell receptor (beta chain) was profiled in a study of post-analysis software for immune sequencing data. Study summary: Disease courses included relapsing-remitting, secondary progressive and progressive-relapsing multiple sclerosis. Study-level points and caveats: By F measure, strong co-clustering occurred among samples prepared in the same batch. Five or six TRBV segments, TRBV5-6, TRBV5-1 and TRBV20-1 among them, were found more frequent in patients than controls.

Points on this clonotype: Its antigen is not known.

Presence of unique molecular identifiers characterized the TCR beta cDNA libraries. Input of about 0.9 to 10 million T cells yielded a few hundred thousand cDNA molecules. MiXCR, applied by TCRdb to the PCR reads, yields one record per CDR3 protein. The sample comprises around 400,000 distinct CDR3 sequences, over 30% of which are singletons, and 7.5% to 8.5% rests with the top ten. The CDR3 totals 15 residues. Germline V gene lookup returns CDR1 SGHTS and CDR2 YDEGEE. V lost 4 bases to trimming and J lost 7 bases, with 21 bases between them. This TCR came from a girl under 10 years old with multiple sclerosis. The genes are TRBV5-8 and TRBJ2-7; D is undetermined. The sample was blood. CDR3 in DNA: TGTGCCAGCAGCCCGCTAAGCATCAATGTTGTGGAGCAGTACTTC. Protein sequence: CASSPLSINVVEQYF.